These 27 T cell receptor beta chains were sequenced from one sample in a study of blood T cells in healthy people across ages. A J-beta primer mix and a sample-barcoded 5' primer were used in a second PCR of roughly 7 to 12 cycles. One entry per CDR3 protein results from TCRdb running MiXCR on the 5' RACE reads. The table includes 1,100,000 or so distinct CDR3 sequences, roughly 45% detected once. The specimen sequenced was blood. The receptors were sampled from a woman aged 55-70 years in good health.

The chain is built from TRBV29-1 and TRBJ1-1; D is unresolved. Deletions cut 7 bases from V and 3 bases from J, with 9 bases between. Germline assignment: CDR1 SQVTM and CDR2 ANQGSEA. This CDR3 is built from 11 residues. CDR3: CSATSYTEAFF. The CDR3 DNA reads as TGCAGCGCCACCTCCTACACTGAAGCTTTCTTT.

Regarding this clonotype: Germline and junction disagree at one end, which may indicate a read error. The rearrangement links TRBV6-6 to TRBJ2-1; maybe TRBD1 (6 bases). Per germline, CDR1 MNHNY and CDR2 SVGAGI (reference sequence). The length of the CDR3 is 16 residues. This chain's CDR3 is CASSSLQGIGHNAQFF. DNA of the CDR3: TGTGCCAGCAGTTCCCTACAGGGAATTGGGCACAATGCGCAGTTCTTC.

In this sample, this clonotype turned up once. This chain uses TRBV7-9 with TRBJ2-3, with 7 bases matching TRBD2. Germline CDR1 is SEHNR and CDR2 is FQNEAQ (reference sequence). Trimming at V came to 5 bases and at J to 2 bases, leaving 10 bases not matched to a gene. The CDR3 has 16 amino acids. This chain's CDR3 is CASSLTGTTLTDTQYF. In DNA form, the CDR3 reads TGTGCCAGCAGCCTCACCGGGACTACCCTCACAGATACGCAGTATTTT.

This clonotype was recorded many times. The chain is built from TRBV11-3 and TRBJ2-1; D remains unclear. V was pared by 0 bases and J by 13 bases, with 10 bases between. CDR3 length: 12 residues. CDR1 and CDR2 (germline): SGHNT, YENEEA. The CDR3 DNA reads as TGTGCCAGCAGCTTAGATGATGGCAGCCAGTTCTTC. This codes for CASSLDDGSQFF.

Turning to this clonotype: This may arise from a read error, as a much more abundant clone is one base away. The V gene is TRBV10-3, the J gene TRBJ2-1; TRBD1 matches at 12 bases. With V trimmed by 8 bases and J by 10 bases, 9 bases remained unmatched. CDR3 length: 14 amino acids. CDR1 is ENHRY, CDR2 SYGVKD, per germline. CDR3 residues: CAIDPGQGANEQFF. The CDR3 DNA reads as TGTGCCATCGACCCGGGACAGGGGGCCAACGAGCAGTTCTTC.

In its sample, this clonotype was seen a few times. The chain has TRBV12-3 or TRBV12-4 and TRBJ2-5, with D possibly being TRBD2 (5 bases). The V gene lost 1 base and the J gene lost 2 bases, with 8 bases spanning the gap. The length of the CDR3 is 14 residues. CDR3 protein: CASSLVGAQETQYF. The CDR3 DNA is TGTGCCAGCAGTTTAGTGGGAGCTCAAGAGACCCAGTACTTC.

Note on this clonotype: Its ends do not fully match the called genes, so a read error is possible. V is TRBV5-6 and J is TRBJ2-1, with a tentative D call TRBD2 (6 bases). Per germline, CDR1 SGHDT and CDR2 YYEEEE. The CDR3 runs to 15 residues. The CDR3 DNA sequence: TGTGCCTGCAGATATAGGGTAGCGGTAACCAATGAGCAGTTCTTC. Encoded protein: CACRYRVAVTNEQFF.

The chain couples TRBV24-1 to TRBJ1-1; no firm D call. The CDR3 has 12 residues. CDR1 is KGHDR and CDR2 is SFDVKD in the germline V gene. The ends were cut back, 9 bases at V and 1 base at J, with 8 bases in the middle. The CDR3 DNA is TGTGCCACCCAGGCGTCGAACACTGAAGCTTTCTTT. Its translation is CATQASNTEAFF.

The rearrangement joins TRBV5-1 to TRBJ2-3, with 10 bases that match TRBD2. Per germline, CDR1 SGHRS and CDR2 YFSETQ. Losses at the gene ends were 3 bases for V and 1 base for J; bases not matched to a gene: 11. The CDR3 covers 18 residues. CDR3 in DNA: TGCGCCAGCAGCTCGGGACTAGCGCTCCCAGGGCGCACAGATACGCAGTATTTT. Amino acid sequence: CASSSGLALPGRTDTQYF.

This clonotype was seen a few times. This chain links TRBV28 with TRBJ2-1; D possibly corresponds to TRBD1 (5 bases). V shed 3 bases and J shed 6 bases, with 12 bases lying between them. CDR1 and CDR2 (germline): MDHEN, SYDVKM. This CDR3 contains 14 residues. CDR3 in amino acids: CASSLPRVRNEQFF. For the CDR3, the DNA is TGTGCCAGCAGTTTGCCCAGGGTGCGCAATGAGCAGTTCTTC.

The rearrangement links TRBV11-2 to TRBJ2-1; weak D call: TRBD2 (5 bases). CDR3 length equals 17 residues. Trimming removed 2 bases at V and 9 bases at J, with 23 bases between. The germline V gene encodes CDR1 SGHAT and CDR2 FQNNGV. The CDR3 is CASSLLWAPSQGIEQFF. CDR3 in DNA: TGTGCCAGCAGCTTACTTTGGGCGCCTAGCCAAGGCATTGAGCAGTTCTTC.

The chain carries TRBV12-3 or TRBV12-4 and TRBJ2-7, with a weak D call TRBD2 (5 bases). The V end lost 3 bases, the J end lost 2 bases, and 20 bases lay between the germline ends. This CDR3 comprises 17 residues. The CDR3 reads CASSFFELASPTYEQYF. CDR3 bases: TGTGCCAGCAGTTTTTTTGAGTTGGCTAGCCCTACCTACGAGCAGTACTTC.

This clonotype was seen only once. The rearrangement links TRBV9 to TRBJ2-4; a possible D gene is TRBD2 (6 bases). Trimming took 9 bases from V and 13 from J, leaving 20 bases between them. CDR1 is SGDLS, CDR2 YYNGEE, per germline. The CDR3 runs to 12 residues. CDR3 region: CATRDYTGEQYF. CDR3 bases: TGTGCCACGCGGGATTATACCGGGGAGCAGTACTTC.

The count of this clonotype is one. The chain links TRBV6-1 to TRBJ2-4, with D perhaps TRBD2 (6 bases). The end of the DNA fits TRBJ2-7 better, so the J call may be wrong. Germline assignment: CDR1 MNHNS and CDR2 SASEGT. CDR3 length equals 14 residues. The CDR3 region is CASSGSGSPYEQYF. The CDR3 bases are TGTGCCAGCAGTGGTAGCGGTTCACCCTACGAGCAGTACTTC.

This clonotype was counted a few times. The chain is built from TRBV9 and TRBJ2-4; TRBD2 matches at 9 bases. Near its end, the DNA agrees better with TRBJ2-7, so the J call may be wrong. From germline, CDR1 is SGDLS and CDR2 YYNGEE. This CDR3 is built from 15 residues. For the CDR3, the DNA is TGTGCCAGCAGCCCAGCTGCTAGCGGGGTCTACGAGCAGTACTTC. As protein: CASSPAASGVYEQYF.

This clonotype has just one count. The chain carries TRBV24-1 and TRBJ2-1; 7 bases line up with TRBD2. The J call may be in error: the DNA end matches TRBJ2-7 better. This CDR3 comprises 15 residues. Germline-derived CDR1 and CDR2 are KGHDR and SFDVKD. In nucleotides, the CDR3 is TGTGCCACCAGTCCGAGGGAGGGTACAGCGAATGAGCAGTACTTC. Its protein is CATSPREGTANEQYF.

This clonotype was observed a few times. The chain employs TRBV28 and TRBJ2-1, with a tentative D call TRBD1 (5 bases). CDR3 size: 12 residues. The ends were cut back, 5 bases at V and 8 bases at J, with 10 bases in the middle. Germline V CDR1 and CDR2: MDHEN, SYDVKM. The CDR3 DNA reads TGTGCCAGCAGTACCAGGGTCTATGAGCAGTTCTTC. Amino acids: CASSTRVYEQFF.

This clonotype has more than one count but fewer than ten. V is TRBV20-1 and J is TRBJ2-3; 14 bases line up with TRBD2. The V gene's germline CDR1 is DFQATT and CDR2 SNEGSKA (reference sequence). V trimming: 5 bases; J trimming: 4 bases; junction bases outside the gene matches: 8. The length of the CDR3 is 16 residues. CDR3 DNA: TGCAGTGCTCAAGGGACTAGCGGGAGTAGCGCAGATACGCAGTATTTT. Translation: CSAQGTSGSSADTQYF.

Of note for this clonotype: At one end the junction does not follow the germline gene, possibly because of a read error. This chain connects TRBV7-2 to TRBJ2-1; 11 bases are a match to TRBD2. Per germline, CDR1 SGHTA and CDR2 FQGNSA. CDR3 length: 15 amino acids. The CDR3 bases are TGTGCCAGCGGCTTCGGAGGACTAGCGGGTTGGGAGCAGTTCTTC. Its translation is CASGFGGLAGWEQFF.

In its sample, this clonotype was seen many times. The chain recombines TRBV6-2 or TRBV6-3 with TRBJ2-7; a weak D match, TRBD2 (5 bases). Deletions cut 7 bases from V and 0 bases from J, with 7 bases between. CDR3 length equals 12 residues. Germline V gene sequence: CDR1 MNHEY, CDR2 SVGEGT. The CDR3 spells CASKGVSYEQYF. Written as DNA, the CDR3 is TGTGCCAGCAAGGGAGTCTCCTACGAGCAGTACTTC.

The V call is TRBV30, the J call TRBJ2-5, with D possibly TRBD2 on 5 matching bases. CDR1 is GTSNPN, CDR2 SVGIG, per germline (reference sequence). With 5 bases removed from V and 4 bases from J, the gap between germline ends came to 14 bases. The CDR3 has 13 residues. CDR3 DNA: TGTGCCTGGTCGGGGAGTAATGGAGAGACCCAGTACTTC. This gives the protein CAWSGSNGETQYF.

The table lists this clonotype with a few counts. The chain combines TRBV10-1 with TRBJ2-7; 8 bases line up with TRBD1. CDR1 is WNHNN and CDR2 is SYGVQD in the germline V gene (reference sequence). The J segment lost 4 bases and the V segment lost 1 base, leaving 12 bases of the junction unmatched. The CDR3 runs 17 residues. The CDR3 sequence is CASSEYLRTGPSYEQYF. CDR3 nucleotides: TGCGCCAGCAGTGAGTACCTTAGGACAGGGCCCTCGTACGAGCAGTACTTC.

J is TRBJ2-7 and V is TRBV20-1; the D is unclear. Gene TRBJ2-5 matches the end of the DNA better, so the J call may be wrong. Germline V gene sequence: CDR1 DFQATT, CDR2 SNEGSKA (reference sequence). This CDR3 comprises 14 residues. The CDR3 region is CSAWQGPMVATQYF. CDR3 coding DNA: TGCAGTGCTTGGCAAGGCCCCATGGTGGCGACCCAGTACTTC.

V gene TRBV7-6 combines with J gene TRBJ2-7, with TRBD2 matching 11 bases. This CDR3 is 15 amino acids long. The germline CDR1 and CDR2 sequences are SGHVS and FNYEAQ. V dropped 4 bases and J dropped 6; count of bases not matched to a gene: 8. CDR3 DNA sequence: TGTGCCAGCAGCTCCCTACTAGCGGGAGAAAGCGAGCAGTACTTC. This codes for CASSSLLAGESEQYF.

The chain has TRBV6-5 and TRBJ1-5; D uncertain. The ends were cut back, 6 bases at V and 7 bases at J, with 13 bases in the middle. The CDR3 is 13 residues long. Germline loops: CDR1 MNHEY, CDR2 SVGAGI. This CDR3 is CASRDGHGQPQHF. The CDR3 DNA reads TGTGCCAGCAGGGACGGCCATGGACAGCCCCAGCATTTT.

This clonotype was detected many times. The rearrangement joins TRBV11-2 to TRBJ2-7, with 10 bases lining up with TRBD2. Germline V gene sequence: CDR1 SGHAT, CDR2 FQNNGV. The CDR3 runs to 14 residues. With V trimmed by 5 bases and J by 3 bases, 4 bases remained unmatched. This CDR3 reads CASSLGLARYEQYF. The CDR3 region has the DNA TGTGCCAGCAGCCTGGGACTAGCGCGCTACGAGCAGTACTTC.

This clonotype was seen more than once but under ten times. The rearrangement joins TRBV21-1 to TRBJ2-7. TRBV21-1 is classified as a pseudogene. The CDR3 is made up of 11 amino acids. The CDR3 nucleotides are TGTGCCAGCAGCAAACTTCACGAGCAGTACTTC. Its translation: CASSKLHEQYF.